This TCR beta chain was identified during a study of blood T cell repertoires in COVID-19. Study-wide context: Sources were T cells, B-cell-depleted T cells, or PBMCs; the material itself was cDNA or gDNA.

In the authors' workflow: Nucleated cell counts were estimated from reference gene primer amplification. Repertoires were generated with immunoSEQ multiplex PCR, while TCRdb's copy carries only in-frame clones and drops some. From that table come the V and J calls and clone size; the DNA was used to work out D and trimming. The table includes about 200,000 clones, 88% detected once. Trimming shortened V by 0 bases and J by 4 bases, and 7 bases separated the two germline ends. This CDR3 is 14 amino acids long. Germline CDR1 is LNHDA and CDR2 is SQIVND (reference sequence). Sequencing was carried out using peripheral blood. The genes are TRBV19 and TRBJ1-5, with no clear D. This TCR was sampled from a man aged 18 to 29 with active or convalescent COVID-19. CDR3 DNA sequence: TGTGCCAGTAGTATAGACGGGGAAAATCAGCCCCAGCATTTT. Protein product: CASSIDGENQPQHF.